These 19 T cell receptor beta chains came from one sample sequenced in a study of cytomegalovirus exposure and HLA in healthy donors. Assay used: immunoSEQ multiplex PCR; TCRdb lists only in-frame clones, some missing. There are some 220,000 clones in the sample; under 95% occur only once, and more than 1% lies in the top ten. Sequences were obtained from PBMCs. The receptor set was obtained from a woman between 18 and 29 years old in good health and CMV-seronegative.

This sequence joins TRBV6-5 and TRBJ2-1; D is perhaps TRBD1 (5 bases). Germline V gene data show CDR1 as MNHEY and CDR2 as SVGAGI. Trimming left V 6 bases short and J 0 bases short, with 12 bases between. The CDR3 is 15 amino acids. The CDR3 reads CASRRQRSSYNEQFF. CDR3 bases: TGTGCCAGCAGAAGACAGAGGAGCTCCTACAATGAGCAGTTCTTC.

This rearrangement joins TRBV7-6 to TRBJ2-7; TRBD2 agrees at 8 bases. Trimming took 8 bases from V and 5 from J; bases not matched to a gene: 8. CDR1 and CDR2 from the germline V gene are SGHVS and FNYEAQ. This CDR3 spans 13 amino acids. The CDR3 spells CASGSGSSDEQYF. CDR3 sequence (DNA): TGTGCCAGCGGAAGCGGGAGTAGTGACGAGCAGTACTTC.

This sequence joins TRBV7-9 and TRBJ2-7; 8 nucleotides agree with TRBD1. Germline CDR1 SEHNR, CDR2 FQNEAQ (reference sequence). Trimming took 4 bases from V and 4 from J; bases not matched to a gene: 9. The CDR3 covers 15 residues. The CDR3 loop reads CASSSRTGIIYEQYF. CDR3 nucleotide sequence: TGTGCCAGCAGCTCTCGGACAGGGATAATATACGAGCAGTACTTC.

This clone was observed once. The rearrangement joins TRBV19 to TRBJ2-7; D is unclear. V was cut by 4 bases and J by 5 bases, with 6 bases left in between. Germline V lookup: CDR1 LNHDA, CDR2 SQIVND (reference sequence). The CDR3 runs 11 residues. The CDR3 bases are TGTGCCAGTAGTAAAGCCCACGAGCAGTACTTC. Residues: CASSKAHEQYF. Drawing the rest from reference TRBV19 and TRBJ2-7, the complete variable domain is DGGITQSPKYLFRKEGQNVTLSCEQNLNHDAMYWYRQDPGQGLRLIYYSQIVNDFQKGDIAEGYSVSREKKESFPLTVTSAQKNPTAFYLCASSKAHEQYFGPGTRLTVT.

The V and J genes are TRBV2 and TRBJ1-3, with D unclear. Germline V lookup: CDR1 SNHLY, CDR2 FYNNEI. Deletions cut 5 bases from V and 0 bases from J, with 20 bases between. The CDR3 is made up of 18 amino acids. CDR3 sequence: CASSPLRTTASSGNTIYF. The CDR3 DNA reads TGTGCCAGCAGTCCCCTTCGCACTACTGCCAGCTCTGGAAACACCATATATTTT.

In this sample, this clone turned up once. The chain uses TRBV27 and TRBJ1-6, with TRBD1 identical over 9 bases. The length of the CDR3 is 15 residues. Germline CDR1 and CDR2: MNHEY and SMNVEV (reference sequence). The trim removed 5 bases at V and 6 bases at J, leaving 5 bases unmatched. The CDR3 DNA is TGTGCCAGCAGTGCCTGGACAGGGGCTAATTCACCCCTCCACTTT. It specifies CASSAWTGANSPLHF.

V usage is TRBV14 and J usage is TRBJ1-5; 7 nucleotides align to TRBD1. Germline V CDR1 and CDR2: SGHDN, FVKESK. The J segment lost 5 bases and the V segment lost 10 bases, leaving 8 bases of the junction unmatched. This CDR3 comprises 13 residues. CDR3 DNA sequence: TGTGCCATAGACAGGGTCGGAGATCAGCCCCAGCATTTT. It translates to CAIDRVGDQPQHF.

The chain is built from TRBV27 and TRBJ1-1; D is uncertain. Looked up from germline, CDR1 is MNHEY and CDR2 is SMNVEV (reference sequence). Trimming shortened V by 4 bases and J by 0 bases, and 6 bases separated the two germline ends. The CDR3 totals 13 residues. The CDR3 DNA follows: TGTGCCAGCAGTTGGAGTCTGAACACTGAAGCTTTCTTT. This gives the protein CASSWSLNTEAFF.

The chain has TRBV9 and TRBJ1-1, with unresolved D. V lost 0 bases, J lost 2 bases, and 5 bases lay in between. Per the germline V gene, CDR1 is SGDLS and CDR2 is YYNGEE. CDR3 size: 13 residues. The CDR3 is CASSVVANTEAFF. In DNA form, the CDR3 reads TGTGCCAGCAGCGTAGTAGCCAACACTGAAGCTTTCTTT.

This sequence joins TRBV6-1 and TRBJ2-3; the match to TRBD2 covers 7 bases. The CDR3 is 15 amino acids. Unmatched junction bases numbered 10, after V lost 5 bases and J lost 5 bases. Germline V gene lookup returns CDR1 MNHNS and CDR2 SASEGT. For the CDR3, the DNA is TGTGCCAGCAGTTTATTCGCGGGAGCAGGAGATACGCAGTATTTT. This gives the protein CASSLFAGAGDTQYF.

The chain has TRBV7-8 and TRBJ2-3; D is perhaps TRBD2 (5 bases). CDR1 and CDR2 from the germline V gene are SGHVS and FQNEAQ. The CDR3 length is 17 residues. V shed 5 bases and J shed 0 bases, with 18 bases lying between them. The CDR3 DNA reads as TGTGCCAGCAGCCATATCCCTGTCGGGAAGAGCACAGATACGCAGTATTTT. Its translation: CASSHIPVGKSTDTQYF. The entire variable domain, with the rest obtained from reference TRBV7-8 and TRBJ2-3, is as follows: GAGVSQSPRYKVAKRGQDVALRCDPISGHVSLFWYQQALGQGPEFLTYFQNEAQLDKSGLPSDRFFAERPEGSVSTLKIQRTQQEDSAVYLCASSHIPVGKSTDTQYFGPGTRLTVL.

CDR3 protein: CATQQTGVGANVLTF. The DNA of the CDR3 is TGTGCCACCCAACAGACAGGGGTTGGGGCCAACGTCCTGACTTTC. The gene calls are TRBV2 and TRBJ2-6, with 8 bases lining up with TRBD1. Germline CDR1 and CDR2: SNHLY and FYNNEI. The CDR3 runs to 15 residues. With V trimmed by 10 bases and J by 3 bases, 8 bases remained unmatched.

The chain links TRBV11-3 to TRBJ2-7; 11 bases fit TRBD1. The trim removed 1 base at V and 3 bases at J, leaving 2 bases unmatched. Germline values: CDR1 SGHNT, CDR2 YENEEA. CDR3 size: 15 residues. In nucleotides, the CDR3 is TGTGCCAGCAGCTTAGGCGGGACAGGGGGCTACGAGCAGTACTTC. Amino acids: CASSLGGTGGYEQYF.

The J gene is TRBJ2-1, the V gene TRBV6-4, with TRBD2 matching over 14 bases. The CDR3 is 17 residues long. The ends lost 6 bases at V and 1 base at J; junction bases unmatched: 5. Germline loops: CDR1 MRHNA, CDR2 SNTAGT. CDR3 residues: CASRKGTSGSSYNEQFF. CDR3 nucleotides: TGTGCCAGCAGGAAGGGGACTAGCGGGAGTTCCTACAATGAGCAGTTCTTC.

The gene calls are TRBV6-6 and TRBJ2-7; D not resolved. V lost 0 bases and J 2 bases, leaving 11 bases between the germline ends. Germline lookup yields CDR1 MNHNY and CDR2 SVGAGI (reference sequence). This CDR3 has 15 amino acids. The CDR3 DNA sequence: TGTGCCAGCAGTTACTCGGCGGAGCCCCCCTACGAGCAGTACTTC. Translating gives CASSYSAEPPYEQYF.

This clone was counted between two and nine times. This chain links TRBV19 with TRBJ1-5, with TRBD1 identical over 8 bases. CDR3 size: 14 residues. Germline V lookup: CDR1 LNHDA, CDR2 SQIVND (reference sequence). J gave up 9 bases and V 4 bases, and 8 bases lay outside the gene matches. CDR3 bases: TGTGCCAGTAGTACCGGACAGGGTAAAGGGCCCCAGCATTTT. It codes for CASSTGQGKGPQHF.

The chain links TRBV10-3 to TRBJ1-1; 9 bases fit TRBD1. The CDR3 loop spans 15 amino acids. Losses at the gene ends were 7 bases for V and 1 base for J; bases not matched to a gene: 7. Per germline, CDR1 ENHRY and CDR2 SYGVKD. The CDR3, as DNA: TGTGCCATCATCCCGGGACAGGGAACGAACACTGAAGCTTTCTTT. It codes for CAIIPGQGTNTEAFF.

The chain carries TRBV14 and TRBJ1-1; 10 nucleotides line up with TRBD1. Germline CDR1 SGHDN, CDR2 FVKESK. This CDR3 is 14 amino acids long. The trim removed 5 bases at V and 4 bases at J, leaving 4 bases unmatched. CDR3 residues: CASSVRTGGTEAFF. The CDR3 DNA is TGTGCCAGCAGCGTCCGGACAGGGGGCACTGAAGCTTTCTTT. Based on the CDR3 plus reference TRBV14 and TRBJ1-1, the full variable domain is EAGVTQFPSHSVIEKGQTVTLRCDPISGHDNLYWYRRVMGKEIKFLLHFVKESKQDESGMPNNRFLAERTGGTYSTLKVQPAELEDSGVYFCASSVRTGGTEAFFGQGTRLTVV.

The V call is TRBV30, the J call TRBJ1-2, with D unclear. Germline V lookup: CDR1 GTSNPN, CDR2 SVGIG (reference sequence). The CDR3 totals 10 residues. V lost 3 bases and J 4 bases, leaving 3 bases between the germline ends. The CDR3 is CAWRAYGYTF. CDR3 coding DNA: TGTGCCTGGAGAGCCTATGGCTACACCTTC.